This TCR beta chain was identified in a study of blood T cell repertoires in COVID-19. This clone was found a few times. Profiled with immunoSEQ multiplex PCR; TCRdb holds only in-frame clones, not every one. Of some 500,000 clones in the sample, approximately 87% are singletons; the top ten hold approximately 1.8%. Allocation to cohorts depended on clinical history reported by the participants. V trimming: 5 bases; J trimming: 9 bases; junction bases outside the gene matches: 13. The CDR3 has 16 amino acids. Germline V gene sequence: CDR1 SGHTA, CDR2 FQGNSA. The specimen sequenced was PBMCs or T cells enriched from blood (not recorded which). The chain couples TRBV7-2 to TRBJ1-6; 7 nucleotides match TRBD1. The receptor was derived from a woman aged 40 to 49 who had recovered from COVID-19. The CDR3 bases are TGTGCCAGCAGCCCCGCCCGCCACAGGGGCGGTTCACCCCTCCACTTT. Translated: CASSPARHRGGSPLHF.